This passage covers 4 T cell receptor beta chains from one sample sequenced in a study of blood T cell repertoires in COVID-19. Assay used: immunoSEQ multiplex PCR; TCRdb lists only in-frame clones, some missing. This table has approximately 90,000 clones, approximately 90% appearing once. Source material: peripheral blood. The origin of the receptors is a man aged 50 to 60 with acute or convalescent COVID-19.

This chain connects TRBV4-1 to TRBJ2-7; 7 nucleotides line up with TRBD1. This CDR3 spans 15 amino acids. With 4 bases clipped from V and 0 bases from J, the junction kept 6 bases outside the gene matches. Germline V gives CDR1 MGHRA, CDR2 YSYEKL. CDR3 DNA sequence: TGCGCCAGCAGCCTCAGACAGGGTTTCTCCTACGAGCAGTACTTC. The encoded protein is CASSLRQGFSYEQYF.

The gene calls are TRBV30 and TRBJ1-1; 11 nucleotides line up with TRBD1. The germline V gene has CDR1 GTSNPN and CDR2 SVGIG (reference sequence). The CDR3 has 15 residues. With 0 bases clipped from V and 4 bases from J, the junction kept 4 bases outside the gene matches. Here the CDR3 DNA reads TGTGCCTGGAGTGTCGCCGGGACAGGGGGCACTGAAGCTTTCTTT. As protein: CAWSVAGTGGTEAFF.

V gene TRBV6-5 combines with J gene TRBJ1-2; 8 bases agree with TRBD1. V was clipped by 6 bases and J by 4 bases; unmatched bases: 7. The CDR3 consists of 14 residues. Germline V gene lookup returns CDR1 MNHEY and CDR2 SVGAGI. The CDR3 loop reads CASRDGTGSYGYTF. CDR3 sequence (DNA): TGTGCCAGCAGGGACGGGACAGGTTCCTATGGCTACACCTTC.

The V gene is TRBV11-3, the J gene TRBJ1-6; unclear D gene. The V gene's germline CDR1 is SGHNT and CDR2 YENEEA. This CDR3 spans 14 amino acids. V was clipped by 4 bases and J by 10 bases, with 14 bases between them. The CDR3 loop reads CASSSYPPRSPLHF. The CDR3, as DNA: TGTGCCAGCAGCTCGTACCCGCCTAGGTCACCCCTCCACTTT. The full variable domain, completed using reference TRBV11-3 and TRBJ1-6, is EAGVVQSPRYKIIEKKQPVAFWCNPISGHNTLYWYLQNLGQGPELLIRYENEEAVDDSQLPKDRFSAERLKGVDSTLKIQPAELGDSAVYLCASSSYPPRSPLHFGNGTRLTVT.